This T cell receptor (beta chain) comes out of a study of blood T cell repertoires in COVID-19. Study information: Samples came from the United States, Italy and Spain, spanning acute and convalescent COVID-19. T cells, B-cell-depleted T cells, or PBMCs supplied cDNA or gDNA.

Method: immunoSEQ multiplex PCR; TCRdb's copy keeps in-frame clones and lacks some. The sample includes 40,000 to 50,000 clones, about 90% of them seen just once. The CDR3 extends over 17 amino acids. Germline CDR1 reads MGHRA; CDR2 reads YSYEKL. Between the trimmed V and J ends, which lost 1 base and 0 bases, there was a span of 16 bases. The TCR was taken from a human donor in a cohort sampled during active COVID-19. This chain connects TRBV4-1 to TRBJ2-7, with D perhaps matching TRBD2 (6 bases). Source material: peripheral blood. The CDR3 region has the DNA TGCGCCAGCAGCCAAGGGGGCCCGGGGGATAGCTCCTACGAGCAGTACTTC. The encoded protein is CASSQGGPGDSSYEQYF.